These 21 T cell receptor beta chains originate from one sample sequenced in a study of CD8 T cells in Susac syndrome (dated by TCRdb to between 2018 and 2021). Receptors were amplified or captured by the immunoSEQ multiplex PCR assay. RNA was extracted using the RNeasy kit, and about 0.45 to 1 ug of the RNA was reverse transcribed with random hexamers. TCRdb redid the processing of the public reads, applying fastp at Q25 and MiXCR, and retained in-frame beta chains. For every CDR3 protein sequence, its rows merge into one entry that carries the most common genes and DNA. The sample table shows some 190,000 distinct CDR3 sequences, and about 93% are seen once. 0.095% to 0.12% of the sample is taken by the ten largest. What was sequenced was CD4+ T cells from PBMCs. The origin of the receptors is a human donor in good health.

This clonotype has a single count. This rearrangement joins TRBV7-9 to TRBJ1-1, with TRBD1 matching 8 bases. The ends lost 3 bases at V and 3 bases at J; junction bases unmatched: 3. Germline values: CDR1 SEHNR, CDR2 FQNEAQ (reference sequence). The CDR3 sequence is 14 residues long. The DNA of the CDR3 is TGTGCCAGCAGCTTCGGACAGGGTGACACTGAAGCTTTCTTT. Its protein product is CASSFGQGDTEAFF.

The gene calls are TRBV29-1 and TRBJ2-3, with D perhaps TRBD1 or TRBD2 (5 bases each). Germline V gene lookup returns CDR1 SQVTM and CDR2 ANQGSEA. CDR3 size: 13 residues. V was shortened by 5 bases and J by 1 base, with 10 bases between the two germline ends. In nucleotides, the CDR3 is TGCAGCGTTATCCGGGACGGCACAGATACGCAGTATTTT. Translating it yields CSVIRDGTDTQYF.

The chain links TRBV15 to TRBJ1-1; 8 positions match TRBD1. The CDR3 runs to 14 residues. From germline, CDR1 is LNHNV and CDR2 YYDKDF (reference sequence). The junction had 6 bases not matched to a gene; V was cut back by 2 bases and J by 7 bases. The CDR3 spells CATSRKTGAGEAFF. The CDR3 DNA reads as TGTGCCACCAGCAGAAAGACAGGGGCCGGTGAAGCTTTCTTT.

The V call is TRBV3-1, the J call TRBJ2-7, with D perhaps TRBD1 (7 bases). V was shortened by 4 bases and J by 8 bases, with 24 bases between the two germline ends. Germline V gene data show CDR1 as LGHDT and CDR2 as YNNKEL (reference sequence). CDR3 length: 16 residues. The CDR3 sequence: CASSPPGAGGNRQQYV. The CDR3 DNA reads as TGTGCCAGCAGCCCCCCGGGGGCAGGGGGAAATAGACAGCAGTACGTC.

The chain carries TRBV7-2 and TRBJ2-7; 9 bases match TRBD2. The CDR3 has 19 amino acids. The germline gives CDR1 SGHTA, CDR2 FQGNSA. The V and J ends lost 2 bases and 3 bases, in that order; junction bases with no gene match: 17. This CDR3 is CASSLNRPGEKRGVYEQYV. The CDR3 region has the DNA TGTGCCAGCAGCTTAAACCGGCCAGGAGAAAAGCGGGGGGTCTACGAGCAGTACGTC.

This sequence joins TRBV13 and TRBJ2-7, with a tentative D call TRBD1 (6 bases). Germline loops: CDR1 PRHDT, CDR2 FYEKMQ (reference sequence). The CDR3 has 15 residues. The V and J ends lost 2 bases and 2 bases respectively, with 13 bases between them. CDR3 sequence (DNA): TGTGCCAGCAGCTTACGACAGGACCCCCCCTACGAGCAGTACTTC. Protein sequence: CASSLRQDPPYEQYF.

This chain links TRBV5-1 with TRBJ2-5; a possible D gene is TRBD2 (6 bases). Germline V gives CDR1 SGHRS, CDR2 YFSETQ. The V end lost 4 bases, the J end lost 2 bases, and 9 bases lay between the germline ends. The CDR3 is 13 residues long. CDR3 residues: CASSGDLQETQYF. Here the CDR3 DNA reads TGCGCCAGCAGCGGGGACTTACAAGAGACCCAGTACTTC. The whole variable domain, filled in from reference TRBV5-1 and TRBJ2-5, reads KAGVTQTPRYLIKTRGQQVTLSCSPISGHRSVSWYQQTPGQGLQFLFEYFSETQRNKGNFPGRFSGRQFSNSRSEMNVSTLELGDSALYLCASSGDLQETQYFGPGTRLLVL.

The chain employs TRBV6-6 and TRBJ2-3; 9 nucleotides align to TRBD1. V trimming: 5 bases; J trimming: 2 bases; junction bases outside the gene matches: 2. The CDR3 has 14 amino acids. Looked up from germline, CDR1 is MNHNY and CDR2 is SVGAGI (reference sequence). The CDR3 sequence: CASSRDRATDTQYF. CDR3 nucleotide sequence: TGTGCCAGCAGTCGGGACAGGGCCACAGATACGCAGTATTTT.

This chain links TRBV7-2 with TRBJ2-2; D not resolved. The CDR3 consists of 14 residues. V gave up 1 base and J gave up 6 bases, with 9 bases separating them. Germline loops: CDR1 SGHTA, CDR2 FQGNSA. The chain's CDR3 is CASSLVVRAGELFF. The CDR3 region has the DNA TGTGCCAGCAGCTTAGTGGTGCGCGCCGGGGAGCTGTTTTTT.

The chain recombines TRBV2 with TRBJ2-1, with 9 nucleotides matching TRBD2. V was clipped by 5 bases and J by 6 bases; unmatched bases: 8. Germline CDR1 reads SNHLY; CDR2 reads FYNNEI. CDR3 length: 15 amino acids. In DNA form, the CDR3 reads TGTGCCAGCAGTTTTAGCGGGGGAGTAAGCAATGAGCAGTTCTTC. Residues: CASSFSGGVSNEQFF.

The chain recombines TRBV7-2 with TRBJ1-5, with a possible D match to TRBD1 (5 bases). V was trimmed by 6 bases and J by 2 bases, leaving 11 bases between them. Germline V gives CDR1 SGHTA, CDR2 FQGNSA. The CDR3 length is 14 residues. CDR3 nucleotides: TGTGCCAGCAGTGCCGCGGGACGCAATCAGCCCCAGCATTTT. Translated, it gives CASSAAGRNQPQHF.

The V and J genes are TRBV9 and TRBJ2-3; D uncertain. The germline CDR1 and CDR2 sequences are SGDLS and YYNGEE. This CDR3 has 14 amino acids. V gave up 4 bases and J gave up 3 bases, with 12 bases separating them. The CDR3, as DNA: TGTGCCAGCAGCTTTTTGCCGGAAACAGATACGCAGTATTTT. It translates to CASSFLPETDTQYF.

The genes are TRBV12-3 or TRBV12-4 and TRBJ1-2, with a tentative D call TRBD1 (5 bases). The CDR3 sequence is 13 residues long. Trimming left V 2 bases short and J 8 bases short, with 12 bases between. CDR3: CASSLRGDKGYTF. For the CDR3, the DNA is TGTGCCAGCAGTTTACGGGGGGATAAGGGCTACACCTTC.

The rearrangement uses TRBV10-3 and TRBJ1-5, with D possibly TRBD1 on 5 matching bases. The CDR3 extends over 16 amino acids. V lost 8 bases to trimming and J lost 4 bases, with 21 bases between them. Germline assignment: CDR1 ENHRY and CDR2 SYGVKD. The CDR3 sequence is CAIGESRQGTNQPQHF. The CDR3 DNA is TGTGCCATCGGGGAAAGTAGGCAGGGAACGAATCAGCCCCAGCATTTT.

The V gene is TRBV19, the J gene TRBJ1-1; D is unclear. The CDR3 is 13 residues long. Trimming stripped 5 bases from V and 5 bases from J, with 12 bases between. Per the germline V gene, CDR1 is LNHDA and CDR2 is SQIVND (reference sequence). CDR3 sequence reads: CASSPLAGTEAFF. Written as DNA, the CDR3 is TGTGCCAGTAGTCCCCTAGCCGGAACTGAAGCTTTCTTT. Full variable domain (outside the CDR3, taken from reference TRBV19 and TRBJ1-1): DGGITQSPKYLFRKEGQNVTLSCEQNLNHDAMYWYRQDPGQGLRLIYYSQIVNDFQKGDIAEGYSVSREKKESFPLTVTSAQKNPTAFYLCASSPLAGTEAFFGQGTRLTVV.

This chain links TRBV9 with TRBJ1-5; tentative D call: TRBD1 (5 bases). V was shortened by 0 bases and J by 6 bases, with 10 bases between the two germline ends. Germline assignment: CDR1 SGDLS and CDR2 YYNGEE. The CDR3 extends over 14 amino acids. CDR3 nucleotide sequence: TGTGCCAGCAGCGTAGGGGGCGGCGGTCAGCCCCAGCATTTT. Residues: CASSVGGGGQPQHF.

In this sample, this clonotype turned up once. The chain is built from TRBV4-2 and TRBJ1-2; TRBD1 matches 7 bases. This CDR3 spans 16 amino acids. Germline V CDR1 and CDR2: LGHNA, YNFKEQ. J was trimmed by 8 bases and V by 1 base; bases with no gene match: 13. The CDR3 reads CASSQGRDSTWGGYTF. The CDR3 DNA follows: TGTGCCAGCAGCCAAGGCCGGGACAGCACGTGGGGAGGCTACACCTTC.

Only one count was recorded for this clonotype. This CDR3 is CASSPRSGGNTIYF. The CDR3 nucleotides read TGTGCCAGCAGCCCAAGGAGTGGTGGAAACACCATATATTTT. J is TRBJ1-3 and V is TRBV7-8, with unresolved D. CDR1 and CDR2 (germline): SGHVS, FQNEAQ. The CDR3 is made up of 14 amino acids. The germline V and J ends were trimmed by 5 bases and 3 bases, with 11 bases remaining between them.

The J gene is TRBJ2-3, the V gene TRBV2; weak D call: TRBD1 (5 bases). The CDR3 covers 12 residues. Trimming left V 3 bases short and J 11 bases short, with 12 bases between. Per the germline V gene, CDR1 is SNHLY and CDR2 is FYNNEI. CDR3 residues: CASSDFGHLQYF. In nucleotides, the CDR3 is TGTGCCAGCAGTGACTTTGGACACCTGCAGTATTTT.

This clonotype was recorded once. DNA of the CDR3: TGTGCCAGCAGTCAAACAGGGGCGAACACCGGGGAGCTGTTTTTT. Residues: CASSQTGANTGELFF. The chain links TRBV3-1 to TRBJ2-2, with 7 nucleotides matching TRBD1. The junction had 4 bases not matched to a gene; V was cut back by 6 bases and J by 0 bases. Germline lookup yields CDR1 LGHDT and CDR2 YNNKEL (reference sequence). CDR3 length: 15 residues.

This clonotype was observed once. V gene TRBV5-1 combines with J gene TRBJ2-2; D perhaps matches TRBD2 (6 bases). V was pared by 4 bases and J by 0 bases, with 19 bases between. This CDR3 is 18 amino acids long. CDR1 and CDR2 from the germline V gene are SGHRS and YFSETQ. This CDR3 is CASSRIGGTTTNTGELFF. The CDR3 DNA reads as TGCGCCAGCAGCCGAATCGGGGGAACCACTACGAACACCGGGGAGCTGTTTTTT. Variable domain in full (rest from reference TRBV5-1 and TRBJ2-2): KAGVTQTPRYLIKTRGQQVTLSCSPISGHRSVSWYQQTPGQGLQFLFEYFSETQRNKGNFPGRFSGRQFSNSRSEMNVSTLELGDSALYLCASSRIGGTTTNTGELFFGEGSRLTVL.